This entry is about one T cell receptor (beta chain). Its target is unknown. The data stem from a study of T cells in Graves' hyperthyroidism and ophthalmopathy. Looking at the study overall: Peripheral blood samples were taken at initial diagnosis, prior to any treatment.

Trimming took 6 bases from V and 0 from J; bases not matched to a gene: 8. From germline, CDR1 is MRHNA and CDR2 SNTAGT. This CDR3 comprises 17 residues. Amplified TCR beta CDR3 regions came from RNA transcripts. Carried out on the TCR CDR3, a first-round RT-PCR used the HTBI primer set. Using its own MiXCR run on the multiplex PCR reads, TCRdb lists one record per CDR3 protein. The data contain about 350,000 distinct CDR3 sequences, about 18% of them singletons. Study-wide results and limits: Blood shared most expanded thyroid clonotypes above 0.001.

Patients between 18 and 65 years old had hyperthyroidism, newly diagnosed and lasting under 2 months. The genes are TRBV6-4 and TRBJ2-5, with 12 bases identical to TRBD2. This clonotype originated in a young woman with Graves' hyperthyroidism. Sequenced: blood. CDR3 DNA: TGTGCCAGCAGCAGACTAGCGGGGGAAGGTAACCAAGAGACCCAGTACTTC. Encoded protein: CASSRLAGEGNQETQYF.